The 3 T cell receptor beta chains in this list originate from one sample, sequenced in a study of blood T cells in healthy people across ages. A sample-barcoded 5' primer and a J-beta primer mix were used in a second PCR of roughly 7 to 12 cycles. TCRdb recomputed calls from the 5' RACE reads with MiXCR, one row per CDR3 protein. The data show some 700,000 distinct CDR3 sequences, with around 40% seen just once and 20% to 25% held by the top ten. The sample consisted of blood. All receptors derive from a woman aged 55-70 years in good health.

The chain uses TRBV29-1 and TRBJ1-2; unclear D gene. V lost 7 bases to trimming and J lost 0 bases, with 9 bases between them. The CDR3 extends over 12 amino acids. Germline CDR1 reads SQVTM; CDR2 reads ANQGSEA. CDR3 protein: CSGRESNYGYTF. CDR3 DNA: TGCAGCGGACGAGAATCTAACTATGGCTACACCTTC. Supplemented by reference TRBV29-1 and TRBJ1-2, the full variable domain reads SAVISQKPSRDICQRGTSLTIQCQVDSQVTMMFWYRQQPGQSLTLIATANQGSEATYESGFVIDKFPISRPNLTFSTLTVSNMSPEDSSIYLCSGRESNYGYTFGSGTRLTVV.

This clonotype was found many times. The chain is built from TRBV7-2 and TRBJ2-3; 8 positions agree with TRBD2. Germline CDR1 is SGHTA and CDR2 is FQGNSA. The ends lost 1 base at V and 2 bases at J; junction bases unmatched: 5. This CDR3 comprises 16 residues. The CDR3 loop reads CASSLGTSGYTDTQYF. The CDR3 coding sequence is TGTGCCAGCAGCTTAGGCACTAGCGGTTACACAGATACGCAGTATTTT.

The V gene is TRBV20-1, the J gene TRBJ1-6; no clear D. CDR3 length: 11 residues. Deletions cut 3 bases from V and 8 bases from J, with 5 bases between. The germline V gene has CDR1 DFQATT and CDR2 SNEGSKA (reference sequence). The CDR3 protein is CSASSHSPLHF. The CDR3 DNA is TGCAGTGCTAGTTCTCATTCACCCCTCCACTTT.